These T cell receptor beta chains were read from a single sample in a study of T cell responses to AZD1222 COVID-19 vaccine. This table comes from immunoSEQ multiplex PCR, and its TCRdb copy is limited to in-frame clones, with some not included. The table lists about 180,000 clones, around 90% of them singletons, with 11% in the top ten. Here the sequenced sample was peripheral blood, taken 28 days after the second AZD1222 dose. Receptors were obtained from an adult who received the AZD1222 COVID-19 vaccine. The CDR3 runs from the conserved cysteine through the conserved F or W. Each record gives: J gene, D gene, V gene, clone size, CDR3 DNA, CDR3 protein. The D gene is left open where the match is weak. Size values are once, few and many counts, or a class for expanded clones, and some rows have none.

J gene: TRBJ1-4; D gene: TRBD1; V gene: TRBV25-1; clone size: -; CDR3 DNA: TGTGCCAGCAGTGACGTGCCGGGACAGGGGGGTGAAAAACTGTTTTTT; CDR3 protein: CASSDVPGQGGEKLFF
J gene: TRBJ1-2; D gene: -; V gene: TRBV2; clone size: once; CDR3 DNA: TGTGCCAGCAGTGAATCGGGCAGCTATGGCTACACCTTC; CDR3 protein: CASSESGSYGYTF
J gene: TRBJ2-6; D gene: -; V gene: TRBV7-6; clone size: once; CDR3 DNA: TGTGCCAGCAGCGACTTCGTTCGGGCGTCTGGGGCCAACGTCCTGACTTTC; CDR3 protein: CASSDFVRASGANVLTF
J gene: TRBJ1-4; D gene: -; V gene: TRBV6-6; clone size: -; CDR3 DNA: TGTGCCAGCACCATGTATTCTAATGAAAAACTGTTTTTT; CDR3 protein: CASTMYSNEKLFF
J gene: TRBJ2-3; D gene: -; V gene: TRBV7-8; clone size: -; CDR3 DNA: TGTGCCAGCAGCACAACAGGAGTAAGCACAGATACGCAGTATTTT; CDR3 protein: CASSTTGVSTDTQYF
J gene: TRBJ1-1; D gene: TRBD1; V gene: TRBV2; clone size: -; CDR3 DNA: TGTGCCAGCAGGAGACAGGGAAGGGGGCTGGGCACTGAAGCTTTCTTT; CDR3 protein: CASRRQGRGLGTEAFF
J gene: TRBJ2-7; D gene: TRBD1; V gene: TRBV30; clone size: few; CDR3 DNA: TGTGCCTGGAGGGACAGGGGGCGCCACGAGCAGTACTTC; CDR3 protein: CAWRDRGRHEQYF
J gene: TRBJ2-5; D gene: -; V gene: TRBV6-5; clone size: -; CDR3 DNA: TGTGCCAGCAGGCGGGGCAGCCTAGAAGAGACCCAGTACTTC; CDR3 protein: CASRRGSLEETQYF
J gene: TRBJ2-2; D gene: -; V gene: TRBV5-1; clone size: -; CDR3 DNA: TGCGCCAGCAGCTTGGTGGAAGCCCGGCGGACCGGGGAGCTGTTTTTT; CDR3 protein: CASSLVEARRTGELFF
J gene: TRBJ1-6; D gene: -; V gene: TRBV15; clone size: -; CDR3 DNA: TGTGCCACCAGCAGGGTCGGGGGGGACTCACCCCTCCACTTT; CDR3 protein: CATSRVGGDSPLHF
J gene: TRBJ2-7; D gene: -; V gene: TRBV6-5; clone size: -; CDR3 DNA: TGTGCCAGCAGTCCACCAGGTCAGAGCGAGCAGTACTTC; CDR3 protein: CASSPPGQSEQYF
J gene: TRBJ1-5; D gene: -; V gene: TRBV30; clone size: -; CDR3 DNA: TGTGCCTGGAGTGTTGGGGGAGAGCAGCCCCAGCATTTT; CDR3 protein: CAWSVGGEQPQHF
J gene: TRBJ1-2; D gene: -; V gene: TRBV7-2; clone size: once; CDR3 DNA: TGTGCCAGCAGCCTGGGGGGGGGCTATGGCTACACCTTC; CDR3 protein: CASSLGGGYGYTF
J gene: TRBJ2-5; D gene: TRBD2; V gene: TRBV3-1/TRBV3-2; clone size: -; CDR3 DNA: TGTGCCAGCAGCCAAGGCTTAGCGGGGCAAGAGACCCAGTACTTC; CDR3 protein: CASSQGLAGQETQYF
J gene: TRBJ1-2; D gene: TRBD1; V gene: TRBV6-2/TRBV6-3; clone size: -; CDR3 DNA: TGTGCCAGCAGTTACTCGATACCCCAGGGGGCCAGGGGTGGCTACACCTTC; CDR3 protein: CASSYSIPQGARGGYTF
J gene: TRBJ2-3; D gene: TRBD2; V gene: TRBV5-1; clone size: -; CDR3 DNA: TGCGCCAGCAGCTTGTATTCTAGCGGGGGCCCAGATACGCAGTATTTT; CDR3 protein: CASSLYSSGGPDTQYF
J gene: TRBJ1-5; D gene: -; V gene: TRBV14; clone size: -; CDR3 DNA: TGTGCCAGCAGCCAAGAGAGAGGGAGGGGAGGATTGGATAATAGCAATCAGCCCCAGCATTTT; CDR3 protein: CASSQERGRGGLDNSNQPQHF
J gene: TRBJ1-3; D gene: -; V gene: TRBV25-1; clone size: -; CDR3 DNA: TGTGCCAGCAGTGAAAGAACAGGGTACTCTGGAAACACCATATATTTT; CDR3 protein: CASSERTGYSGNTIYF
J gene: TRBJ2-7; D gene: -; V gene: TRBV6-6; clone size: -; CDR3 DNA: TGTGCCAGCAGCAACAAGAGGGGGATCTCCTACGAGCAGTACTTC; CDR3 protein: CASSNKRGISYEQYF
J gene: TRBJ1-6; D gene: TRBD1; V gene: TRBV10-3; clone size: -; CDR3 DNA: TGTGCCATCACTCCGGACAGGGTGGGTAATTCACCCCTCCACTTT; CDR3 protein: CAITPDRVGNSPLHF
J gene: TRBJ1-1; D gene: -; V gene: TRBV4-3; clone size: -; CDR3 DNA: TGCGCCAGCAGCCAAGAGTGGGGTCTGAACACTGAAGCTTTCTTT; CDR3 protein: CASSQEWGLNTEAFF
J gene: TRBJ1-6; D gene: TRBD1; V gene: TRBV30; clone size: once; CDR3 DNA: TGTGCCTGGAGTGGATCAGGGACAGTTAATTCACCCCTCCACTTT; CDR3 protein: CAWSGSGTVNSPLHF
J gene: TRBJ2-2; D gene: -; V gene: TRBV25-1; clone size: -; CDR3 DNA: TGTGCCAGCAGTGAAAACACCGGGGAGCTGTTTTTT; CDR3 protein: CASSENTGELFF
J gene: TRBJ2-7; D gene: -; V gene: TRBV11-2; clone size: -; CDR3 DNA: TGTGCCAGCAGCTTAAACCGGGGTTCCTACGAGCAGTACTTC; CDR3 protein: CASSLNRGSYEQYF
J gene: TRBJ2-3; D gene: -; V gene: TRBV10-1; clone size: once; CDR3 DNA: TGCGCCAGCAGGGCGTGCCCCTGCACAGATACGCAGTATTTT; CDR3 protein: CASRACPCTDTQYF
J gene: TRBJ1-3; D gene: -; V gene: TRBV4-1; clone size: -; CDR3 DNA: TGCGCCAGCAGCCAAGGCCAGGGAGGTACCTCTGGAAACACCATATATTTT; CDR3 protein: CASSQGQGGTSGNTIYF
J gene: TRBJ1-5; D gene: TRBD1; V gene: TRBV6-2/TRBV6-3; clone size: -; CDR3 DNA: TGTGCCAGCAGTTACTCGTTGAACAGGGGGACGGGGCTTAATCAGCCCCAGCATTTT; CDR3 protein: CASSYSLNRGTGLNQPQHF
J gene: TRBJ1-4; D gene: -; V gene: TRBV6-5; clone size: -; CDR3 DNA: TGTGCCAGCAGTTTACCGGACAGATATGAAAAACTGTTTTTT; CDR3 protein: CASSLPDRYEKLFF
J gene: TRBJ2-3; D gene: -; V gene: TRBV6-4; clone size: -; CDR3 DNA: TGTGCCAGCAGCCCGCAGGGGTCTTACACAGATACGCAGTATTTT; CDR3 protein: CASSPQGSYTDTQYF
J gene: TRBJ2-5; D gene: -; V gene: TRBV9; clone size: -; CDR3 DNA: TGTGCCAGCAGCGCCACAACTACCCCCGCCGGGGAGACCCAGTACTTC; CDR3 protein: CASSATTTPAGETQYF
J gene: TRBJ1-1; D gene: -; V gene: TRBV11-2; clone size: -; CDR3 DNA: TGTGCCAGCAGCTTAGATCCCTTCACTGAAGCTTTCTTT; CDR3 protein: CASSLDPFTEAFF
J gene: TRBJ1-1; D gene: TRBD1; V gene: TRBV4-2; clone size: -; CDR3 DNA: TGTGCCAGCAGCCCCGACAGGGTGAACACTGAAGCTTTCTTT; CDR3 protein: CASSPDRVNTEAFF
J gene: TRBJ2-2; D gene: -; V gene: TRBV5-1; clone size: -; CDR3 DNA: TGCGCCAGCAGCTTGGAGGACACCGGGGAGCTGTTTTTT; CDR3 protein: CASSLEDTGELFF
J gene: TRBJ2-7; D gene: -; V gene: TRBV11-3; clone size: -; CDR3 DNA: TGTGCCAGCAGCTTAGGCGGTGCTGGGGCCTACGAGCAGTACTTC; CDR3 protein: CASSLGGAGAYEQYF
J gene: TRBJ2-1; D gene: -; V gene: TRBV9; clone size: -; CDR3 DNA: TGTGCCAGTCAGGGGATGAACAATGAGCAGTTCTTC; CDR3 protein: CASQGMNNEQFF
J gene: TRBJ2-3; D gene: -; V gene: TRBV7-2; clone size: -; CDR3 DNA: TGTGCCAGCAGCTTAGGAACAGGGTCGGCAGATACGCAGTATTTT; CDR3 protein: CASSLGTGSADTQYF